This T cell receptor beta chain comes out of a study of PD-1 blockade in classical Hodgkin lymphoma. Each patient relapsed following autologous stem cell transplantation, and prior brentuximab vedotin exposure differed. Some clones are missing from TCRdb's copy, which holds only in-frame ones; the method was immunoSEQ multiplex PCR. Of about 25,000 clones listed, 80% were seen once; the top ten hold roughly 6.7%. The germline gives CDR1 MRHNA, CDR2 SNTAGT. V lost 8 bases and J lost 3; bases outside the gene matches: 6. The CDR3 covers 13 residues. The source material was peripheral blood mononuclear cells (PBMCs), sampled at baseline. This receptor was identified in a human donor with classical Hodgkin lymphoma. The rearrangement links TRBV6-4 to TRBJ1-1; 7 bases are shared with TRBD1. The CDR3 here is CASATDRDTEAFF. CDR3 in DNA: TGTGCCAGCGCTACCGACAGGGACACTGAAGCTTTCTTT.